The T cell receptor (beta chain) described here comes from a study of shared clonotypes between healthy human individuals. The data were produced by immunoSEQ multiplex PCR, yet TCRdb's version contains in-frame clones alone and is incomplete. The table includes about a million clones, under 80% detected once. This receptor was taken from a man between 18 and 29 years old in good health. Sequenced sample: memory CD4+ T cells sorted from blood. Subset: CD45RA-negative fraction.

The CDR3 spells CASSRDRNSGANVLTF. The CDR3 bases are TGTGCCAGCAGCAGAGACAGGAACTCTGGGGCCAACGTCCTGACTTTC. The V gene is TRBV2, the J gene TRBJ2-6, with D possibly being TRBD1 (6 bases). This CDR3 spans 16 amino acids. Trimming stripped 6 bases from V and 0 bases from J, with 12 bases between. Germline V lookup: CDR1 SNHLY, CDR2 FYNNEI.